The 29 T cell receptor beta chains below were found in one sample sequenced in a study of shared clonotypes between healthy human individuals. TCRdb's copy holds only in-frame clones and misses some; the assay was immunoSEQ multiplex PCR. The sample shows about 820,000 clones, 80% to 95% of them seen only once. Naive CD8 isolation took CD45RO-negative cells positively selected for CCR7 and excluded terminally differentiated effector memory CD45RA+ cells. Sequenced material: naive CD8+ T cells sorted from blood. These receptors were taken from a man aged 30 to 45 in good health.

This rearrangement joins TRBV25-1 to TRBJ2-5; 9 bases map to TRBD1. This CDR3 contains 17 residues. The V and J ends lost 6 bases and 4 bases, in that order; junction bases with no gene match: 15. CDR1 MGHDK and CDR2 SYGVNS come from the germline V gene. DNA of the CDR3: TGTGCCAGCAGCTCCCCCAGCGGGACAGGGACGGGAGAGACCCAGTACTTC. It codes for CASSSPSGTGTGETQYF.

V is TRBV13 and J is TRBJ2-7, with TRBD1 identical over 10 bases. CDR3 size: 15 residues. Losses at the gene ends were 5 bases for V and 5 bases for J; bases not matched to a gene: 9. The germline gives CDR1 PRHDT, CDR2 FYEKMQ (reference sequence). CDR3 coding DNA: TGTGCCAGCAGCCCGCCGGGACAGGGGTTCCACGAGCAGTACTTC. Amino acid sequence: CASSPPGQGFHEQYF.

The V and J genes are TRBV11-3 and TRBJ1-4; D uncertain. The CDR3 totals 18 residues. Trimming removed 5 bases at V and 0 bases at J, with 19 bases between. Per germline, CDR1 SGHNT and CDR2 YENEEA. The CDR3 DNA sequence: TGTGCCAGCAGCGCCTGTACAAGGAAATTCGCAACTAATGAAAAACTGTTTTTT. It specifies CASSACTRKFATNEKLFF.

Only a few counts were recorded for this clone. This rearrangement joins TRBV21-1 to TRBJ2-7; the table calls TRBD2, which could not be checked here. TRBV21-1 has pseudogene status. The CDR3 loop spans 11 amino acids. CDR3 residues: CASSPNYEQYF. CDR3 sequence (DNA): TGTGCCAGCAGCCCTAACTACGAGCAGTACTTC.

This sequence joins TRBV4-1 and TRBJ1-5; D is unresolved. The CDR3 loop spans 15 amino acids. V was clipped by 0 bases and J by 6 bases, with 12 bases between them. CDR1 and CDR2 from the germline V gene are MGHRA and YSYEKL. The CDR3 spells CASSQDRAASQPQHF. The CDR3 region has the DNA TGCGCCAGCAGCCAAGATAGGGCAGCTAGTCAGCCCCAGCATTTT.

This chain links TRBV9 with TRBJ1-5; 7 bases align to TRBD1. With V trimmed by 4 bases and J by 0 bases, 1 base remained unmatched. From germline, CDR1 is SGDLS and CDR2 YYNGEE. CDR3 length: 14 residues. In DNA, the CDR3 is TGTGCCAGCAGCACAGGGGATAGCAATCAGCCCCAGCATTTT. Its translation: CASSTGDSNQPQHF.

The chain employs TRBV30 and TRBJ2-3; 8 bases fit TRBD2. The CDR3 covers 16 residues. Germline V CDR1 and CDR2: GTSNPN, SVGIG (reference sequence). V gave up 0 bases and J gave up 7 bases; unmatched junction bases: 12. The CDR3 DNA sequence: TGTGCCTGGAGTGTAGGGGTAGCGGGGACGGGGAATACGCAGTATTTT. This sequence encodes CAWSVGVAGTGNTQYF.

On this clone: This likely traces to a read error, being one base from a far larger clone. This specimen includes other DNA sequences encoding the same CDR3. The J gene is TRBJ1-1, the V gene TRBV6-6; D gene unclear. Germline CDR1 and CDR2: MNHNY and SVGAGI (reference sequence). This CDR3 spans 12 amino acids. Trimming took off 0 bases at V and 2 bases at J, with 1 base between the two ends. The CDR3 loop is CASSYSNTEAFF. The CDR3 nucleotides read TGTGCCAGCAGTTACTCCAACACTGAAGCTTTCTTT.

The chain joins TRBV11-2 to TRBJ2-1, with 13 bases lining up with TRBD2. The CDR3 sequence is 19 residues long. Germline loops: CDR1 SGHAT, CDR2 FQNNGV. V gave up 0 bases and J gave up 6 bases; unmatched junction bases: 11. The DNA for the CDR3 is TGTGCCAGCAGCTTAGAGCTTGGGGTACTAGCGGGAGGGCCCAATGAGCAGTTCTTC. This encodes CASSLELGVLAGGPNEQFF.

This clone appeared a single time. This chain joins TRBV6-1 and TRBJ2-1; D ambiguous. Germline values: CDR1 MNHNS, CDR2 SASEGT. V was clipped by 7 bases and J by 10 bases, with 20 bases between them. The CDR3 loop spans 14 amino acids. The CDR3 DNA reads as TGTGCCAGCACAGCAGGAGAAAATACCTTAGAGCAGTTCTTC. Its translation is CASTAGENTLEQFF.

The CDR3 is CASSVLAGPYNEQFF. CDR3 in DNA: TGTGCCAGCAGCGTCCTAGCGGGGCCCTACAATGAGCAGTTCTTC. The chain carries TRBV6-4 and TRBJ2-1; 9 nucleotides agree with TRBD2. CDR1 and CDR2 (germline): MRHNA, SNTAGT. The V segment lost 6 bases and the J segment 2 bases; nucleotides outside the gene matches: 5. The CDR3 is made up of 15 amino acids.

The chain uses TRBV7-7 and TRBJ2-3, with D uncertain. Trimming removed 5 bases from V and 6 bases from J, with 9 bases in between. The CDR3 contains 12 residues. Germline CDR1 SSHAT, CDR2 FNYEAQ (reference sequence). In nucleotides, the CDR3 is TGTGCCAGCAGCCCTCTTCTGGATACGCAGTATTTT. Its translation: CASSPLLDTQYF.

V gene TRBV11-2 combines with J gene TRBJ1-1; D is unclear. Germline lookup yields CDR1 SGHAT and CDR2 FQNNGV. The CDR3 covers 14 residues. The V gene lost 5 bases and the J gene lost 3 bases, with 13 bases spanning the gap. The chain's CDR3 is CASSPIIRDTEAFF. The CDR3 DNA reads as TGTGCCAGCAGCCCGATTATAAGAGACACTGAAGCTTTCTTT.

Notes on this clone: At one boundary the junction diverges from the germline segment, which might be a read error. The chain is built from TRBV4-1 and TRBJ2-1; D gene unclear. Germline assignment: CDR1 MGHRA and CDR2 YSYEKL. This CDR3 spans 15 amino acids. DNA of the CDR3: TGCGCCAGCAGCCAAGTGGAAAGGTCCTCCAATGAGCAGTTCTTC. It is translated as CASSQVERSSNEQFF.

This sequence joins TRBV6-5 and TRBJ2-1, with D perhaps matching TRBD2 (6 bases). CDR3 length equals 15 residues. With 2 bases removed from V and 7 bases from J, the gap between germline ends came to 15 bases. Per the germline V gene, CDR1 is MNHEY and CDR2 is SVGAGI. CDR3 DNA: TGTGCCAGCAGTTACACGTTGTCAGGAGGGAATGAGCAGTTCTTC. This gives the protein CASSYTLSGGNEQFF.

This clone was recorded only once. This chain connects TRBV18 to TRBJ2-1; D is perhaps TRBD1 (6 bases). This CDR3 has 16 amino acids. Germline V gene data show CDR1 as KGHSH and CDR2 as LQKENI. Trimming pared 0 bases from V and 0 bases from J, leaving 9 bases between. The CDR3 DNA reads as TGTGCCAGCTCACCACCCGACAGGACCTCCTACAATGAGCAGTTCTTC. Its protein product is CASSPPDRTSYNEQFF.

This clone was observed a handful of times. The chain uses TRBV25-1 and TRBJ1-1, with D perhaps matching TRBD1 (5 bases). Trimming left V 3 bases short and J 5 bases short, with 13 bases between. The CDR3 is made up of 14 amino acids. Germline V gives CDR1 MGHDK, CDR2 SYGVNS. For the CDR3, the DNA is TGTGCCAGCAGTGATGGCAGGGTCTTAACTGAAGCTTTCTTT. It is translated as CASSDGRVLTEAFF. The full variable domain, its missing parts supplied by reference TRBV25-1 and TRBJ1-1, is EADIYQTPRYLVIGTGKKITLECSQTMGHDKMYWYQQDPGMELHLIHYSYGVNSTEKGDLSSESTVSRIRTEHFPLTLESARPSHTSQYLCASSDGRVLTEAFFGQGTRLTVV.

The chain joins TRBV11-2 to TRBJ1-3; the D is unclear. Germline V lookup: CDR1 SGHAT, CDR2 FQNNGV. Deletions cut 5 bases from V and 2 bases from J, with 7 bases between. CDR3 length equals 13 residues. The CDR3 nucleotides read TGTGCCAGCAGCGATAAACCTGGAAACACCATATATTTT. Translating gives CASSDKPGNTIYF.

The chain uses TRBV11-3 and TRBJ2-3, with D unclear. V was cut by 0 bases and J by 2 bases, with 3 bases left in between. The germline V gene has CDR1 SGHNT and CDR2 YENEEA. This CDR3 has 13 residues. The CDR3: CASSLENTDTQYF. The CDR3 DNA is TGTGCCAGCAGCTTAGAAAACACAGATACGCAGTATTTT. The whole variable domain, remainder taken from reference TRBV11-3 and TRBJ2-3, is EAGVVQSPRYKIIEKKQPVAFWCNPISGHNTLYWYLQNLGQGPELLIRYENEEAVDDSQLPKDRFSAERLKGVDSTLKIQPAELGDSAVYLCASSLENTDTQYFGPGTRLTVL.

This chain links TRBV6-6 with TRBJ2-7; D is perhaps TRBD2 (5 bases). The germline V and J ends were trimmed by 2 bases and 7 bases, with 12 bases remaining between them. In germline, CDR1 is MNHNY, CDR2 SVGAGI (reference sequence). The CDR3 covers 13 residues. This CDR3 is CASSYLFGDEQYF. CDR3 sequence (DNA): TGTGCCAGCAGTTACCTATTCGGGGATGAGCAGTACTTC.

This chain connects TRBV27 to TRBJ2-6; tentatively, D is TRBD1 (6 bases). Germline CDR1 and CDR2: MNHEY and SMNVEV (reference sequence). The CDR3 is made up of 16 amino acids. V dropped 5 bases and J dropped 2 bases, with 13 bases sitting between them. CDR3 amino acids: CASSQIGGAGANVLTF. In DNA, the CDR3 is TGTGCCAGCAGTCAGATAGGGGGTGCTGGGGCCAACGTCCTGACTTTC.

The genes are TRBV2 and TRBJ1-1, with D possibly being TRBD1 (6 bases). Trimming removed 6 bases at V and 5 bases at J, with 13 bases between. The CDR3 contains 13 residues. Per the germline V gene, CDR1 is SNHLY and CDR2 is FYNNEI. The CDR3: CASRPTGNTEAFF. The CDR3 DNA follows: TGTGCCAGCAGACCCACAGGGAATACTGAAGCTTTCTTT.

The chain carries TRBV29-1 and TRBJ2-7, with a possible D match to TRBD2 (7 bases). This CDR3 spans 13 amino acids. Germline CDR1 reads SQVTM; CDR2 reads ANQGSEA. V lost 4 bases and J lost 4, with 14 bases in between. CDR3 nucleotide sequence: TGCAGCGTTGGGGCGGGGGCCCTATACGAGCAGTACTTC. The encoded protein is CSVGAGALYEQYF.

This sequence joins TRBV15 and TRBJ2-1; D is possibly TRBD2 (6 bases). Germline V gene sequence: CDR1 LNHNV, CDR2 YYDKDF (reference sequence). This CDR3 region has 19 residues. V shed 0 bases and J shed 6 bases, with 24 bases lying between them. The CDR3 region is CATSRDLERAGTYLNEQFF. The CDR3 DNA sequence: TGTGCCACCAGCAGAGATTTAGAGCGGGCCGGGACTTACCTCAATGAGCAGTTCTTC.

The V and J genes are TRBV7-9 and TRBJ2-7; possible D gene TRBD2, 5 bases. Germline CDR1 reads SEHNR; CDR2 reads FQNEAQ (reference sequence). Trimming pared 0 bases from V and 7 bases from J, leaving 13 bases between. This CDR3 is 14 amino acids long. CDR3 nucleotide sequence: TGTGCCAGCAGCTTAGCAGGGAGCCGGGCGGAGCAGTACTTC. Translation: CASSLAGSRAEQYF.

In its sample, this clone was seen once. V usage is TRBV11-2 and J usage is TRBJ2-7; maybe TRBD1 (6 bases). The V and J ends lost 3 bases and 0 bases respectively, with 12 bases between them. Germline lookup yields CDR1 SGHAT and CDR2 FQNNGV. This CDR3 region has 15 residues. In DNA form, the CDR3 reads TGTGCCAGCAGCTTTGAGGGGGTAAGCTCCTACGAGCAGTACTTC. Residues: CASSFEGVSSYEQYF.

The chain links TRBV30 to TRBJ1-5; D unresolved. The CDR3 spans 15 residues. V was clipped by 1 base and J by 7 bases, with 17 bases between them. The germline V gene encodes CDR1 GTSNPN and CDR2 SVGIG (reference sequence). This chain's CDR3 is CAWSGRTQHYQPQHF. The DNA for the CDR3 is TGTGCCTGGAGTGGAAGGACGCAGCATTACCAGCCCCAGCATTTT.

J is TRBJ2-3 and V is TRBV28, with D possibly being TRBD1 (6 bases). V lost 5 bases, J lost 5 bases, and 26 bases lay in between. Looked up from germline, CDR1 is MDHEN and CDR2 is SYDVKM. The CDR3 is 18 residues long. CDR3 sequence reads: CASSLWDRTGQLRDTQYF. In DNA form, the CDR3 reads TGTGCCAGCAGTCTGTGGGACCGCACAGGGCAATTAAGAGATACGCAGTATTTT.

The gene calls are TRBV27 and TRBJ2-7; 10 positions match TRBD1. Germline-derived CDR1 and CDR2 are MNHEY and SMNVEV (reference sequence). V shed 4 bases and J 5 bases; nucleotides not matched to a gene: 11. This CDR3 comprises 16 residues. CDR3: CASSSPRTGGRNEQYF. The CDR3 DNA sequence: TGTGCCAGCAGTTCCCCACGGACAGGGGGTCGCAACGAGCAGTACTTC.